This T cell receptor beta chain was captured in a study of cytomegalovirus exposure and HLA in healthy donors. The study, taken as a whole, reports: Researchers counted some 150 TCR beta chains as cytomegalovirus-associated. A later analysis reportedly found fewer N-insertions in an Asian-associated ancestry cluster than the roughly 670-donor mean.

In the case of this clone: Its antigen remains unidentified.

CDR1 is MNHEY and CDR2 is SMNVEV in the germline V gene (reference sequence). Trimming left V 5 bases short and J 8 bases short, with 16 bases between. The CDR3 is made up of 15 amino acids. 60 Vbeta and 13 Jbeta primers were used in PCR. Sequencing used immunoSEQ multiplex PCR; TCRdb keeps in-frame clones, though not all of them. The repertoire holds roughly 120,000 clones, with roughly 80% as singletons. The sample taken for sequencing was PBMCs. The J gene is TRBJ1-6, the V gene TRBV27; D might be TRBD1 (5 bases). The source of this sequence is a female donor in good health and CMV-seropositive. This chain's CDR3 is CASSPTRDWDSPLHF. The DNA for the CDR3 is TGTGCCAGCAGTCCGACCAGGGACTGGGATTCACCCCTCCACTTT.